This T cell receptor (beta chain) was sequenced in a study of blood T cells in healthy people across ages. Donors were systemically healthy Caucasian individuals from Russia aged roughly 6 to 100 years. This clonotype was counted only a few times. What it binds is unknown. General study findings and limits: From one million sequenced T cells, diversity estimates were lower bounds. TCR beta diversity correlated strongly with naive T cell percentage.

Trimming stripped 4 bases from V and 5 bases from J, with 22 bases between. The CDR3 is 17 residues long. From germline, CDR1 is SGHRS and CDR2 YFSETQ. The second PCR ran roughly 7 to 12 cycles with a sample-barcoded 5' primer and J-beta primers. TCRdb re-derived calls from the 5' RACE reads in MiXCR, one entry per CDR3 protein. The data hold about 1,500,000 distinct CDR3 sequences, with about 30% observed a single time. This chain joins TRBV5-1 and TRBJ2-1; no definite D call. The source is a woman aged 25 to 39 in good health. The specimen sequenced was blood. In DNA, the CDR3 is TGCGCCAGCAGCAACCGGGTTCAGCGCCGGCATGACAATGAGCAGTTCTTC. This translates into CASSNRVQRRHDNEQFF.